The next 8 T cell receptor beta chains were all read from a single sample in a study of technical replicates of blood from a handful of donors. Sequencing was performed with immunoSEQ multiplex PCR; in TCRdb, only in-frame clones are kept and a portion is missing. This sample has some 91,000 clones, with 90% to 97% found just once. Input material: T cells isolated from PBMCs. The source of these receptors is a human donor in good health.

This CDR3 is CASSTRSSGSKKTQETQYF. The CDR3 nucleotides are TGTGCCAGCAGTACCCGATCTAGCGGGAGCAAAAAGACCCAAGAGACCCAGTACTTC. The chain employs TRBV2 and TRBJ2-5; TRBD2 matches at 10 bases. The CDR3 extends over 19 amino acids. The germline V gene encodes CDR1 SNHLY and CDR2 FYNNEI. After removal of 5 bases from V and 1 base from J, the junction contained 16 bases not matched to a gene. Supplemented by reference TRBV2 and TRBJ2-5, the full variable domain reads EPEVTQTPSHQVTQMGQEVILRCVPISNHLYFYWYRQILGQKVEFLVSFYNNEISEKSEIFDDQFSVERPDGSNFTLKIRSTKLEDSAMYFCASSTRSSGSKKTQETQYFGPGTRLLVL.

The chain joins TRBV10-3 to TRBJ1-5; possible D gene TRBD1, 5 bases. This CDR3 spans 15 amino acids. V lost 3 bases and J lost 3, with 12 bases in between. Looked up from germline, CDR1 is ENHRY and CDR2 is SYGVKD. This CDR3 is CAISEQVGVNQPQHF. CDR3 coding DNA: TGTGCCATCAGTGAACAGGTAGGGGTCAATCAGCCCCAGCATTTT.

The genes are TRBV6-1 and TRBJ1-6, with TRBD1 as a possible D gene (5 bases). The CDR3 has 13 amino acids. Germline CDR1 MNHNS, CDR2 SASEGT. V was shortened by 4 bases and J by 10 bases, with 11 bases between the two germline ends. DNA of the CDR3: TGTGCCAGCAGTGTAGGGGTAGGATCACCCCTCCACTTT. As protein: CASSVGVGSPLHF.

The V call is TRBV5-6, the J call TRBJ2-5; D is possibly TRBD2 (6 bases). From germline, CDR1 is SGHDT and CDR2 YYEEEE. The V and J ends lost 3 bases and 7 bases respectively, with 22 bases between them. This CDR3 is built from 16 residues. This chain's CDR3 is CASSSVRRADGGTQYF. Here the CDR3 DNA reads TGTGCCAGCAGCTCCGTGAGGAGGGCTGATGGGGGGACCCAGTACTTC.

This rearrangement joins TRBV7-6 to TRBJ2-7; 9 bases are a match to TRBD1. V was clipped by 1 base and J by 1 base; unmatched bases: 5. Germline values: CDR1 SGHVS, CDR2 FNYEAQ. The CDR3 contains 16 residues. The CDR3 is CASSLGGGQGSYEQYF. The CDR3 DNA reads TGTGCCAGCAGCTTAGGGGGGGGACAGGGATCCTACGAGCAGTACTTC.

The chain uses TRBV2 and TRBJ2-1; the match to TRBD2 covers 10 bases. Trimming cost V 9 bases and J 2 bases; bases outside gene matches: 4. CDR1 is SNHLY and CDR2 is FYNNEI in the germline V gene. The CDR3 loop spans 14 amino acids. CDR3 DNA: TGTGCCAGTCAAGCGGGAGGGACCTACAATGAGCAGTTCTTC. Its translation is CASQAGGTYNEQFF.

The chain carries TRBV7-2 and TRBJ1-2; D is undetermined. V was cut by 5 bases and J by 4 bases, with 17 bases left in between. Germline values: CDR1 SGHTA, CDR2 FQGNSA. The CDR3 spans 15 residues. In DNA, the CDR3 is TGTGCCAGCAGCCAACATGGGGTCGGGAGCTATGGCTACACCTTC. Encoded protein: CASSQHGVGSYGYTF.

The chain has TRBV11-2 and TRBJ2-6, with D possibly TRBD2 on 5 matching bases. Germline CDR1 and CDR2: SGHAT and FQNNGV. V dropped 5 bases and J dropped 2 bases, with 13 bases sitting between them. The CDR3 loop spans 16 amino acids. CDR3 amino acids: CASSPWEITGANVLTF. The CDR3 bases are TGTGCCAGCAGCCCATGGGAGATCACTGGGGCCAACGTCCTGACTTTC. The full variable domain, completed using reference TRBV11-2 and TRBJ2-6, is EAGVAQSPRYKIIEKRQSVAFWCNPISGHATLYWYQQILGQGPKLLIQFQNNGVVDDSQLPKDRFSAERLKGVDSTLKIQPAKLEDSAVYLCASSPWEITGANVLTFGAGSRLTVL.